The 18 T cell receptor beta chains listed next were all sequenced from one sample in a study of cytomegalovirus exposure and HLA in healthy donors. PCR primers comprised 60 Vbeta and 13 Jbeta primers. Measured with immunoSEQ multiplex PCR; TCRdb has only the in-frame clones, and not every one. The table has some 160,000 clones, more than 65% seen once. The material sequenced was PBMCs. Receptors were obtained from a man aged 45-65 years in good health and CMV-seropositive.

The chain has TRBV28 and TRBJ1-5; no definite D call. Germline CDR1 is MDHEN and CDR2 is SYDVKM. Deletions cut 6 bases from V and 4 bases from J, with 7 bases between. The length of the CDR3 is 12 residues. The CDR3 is CASSDINQPQHF. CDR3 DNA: TGTGCCAGCAGCGACATTAATCAGCCCCAGCATTTT.

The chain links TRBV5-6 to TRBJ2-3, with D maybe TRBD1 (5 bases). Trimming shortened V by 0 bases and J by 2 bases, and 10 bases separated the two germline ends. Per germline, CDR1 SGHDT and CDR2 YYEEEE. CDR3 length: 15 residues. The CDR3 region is CASSLATGATDTQYF. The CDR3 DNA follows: TGTGCCAGCAGCTTGGCTACAGGAGCCACAGATACGCAGTATTTT. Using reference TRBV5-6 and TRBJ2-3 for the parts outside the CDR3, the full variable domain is DAGVTQSPTHLIKTRGQQVTLRCSPKSGHDTVSWYQQALGQGPQFIFQYYEEEERQRGNFPDRFSGHQFPNYSSELNVNALLLGDSALYLCASSLATGATDTQYFGPGTRLTVL.

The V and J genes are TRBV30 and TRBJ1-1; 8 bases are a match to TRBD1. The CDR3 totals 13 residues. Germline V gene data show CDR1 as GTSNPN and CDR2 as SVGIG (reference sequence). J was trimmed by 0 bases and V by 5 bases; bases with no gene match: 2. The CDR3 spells CAWGGQVNTEAFF. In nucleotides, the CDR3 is TGTGCCTGGGGGGGACAGGTGAACACTGAAGCTTTCTTT.

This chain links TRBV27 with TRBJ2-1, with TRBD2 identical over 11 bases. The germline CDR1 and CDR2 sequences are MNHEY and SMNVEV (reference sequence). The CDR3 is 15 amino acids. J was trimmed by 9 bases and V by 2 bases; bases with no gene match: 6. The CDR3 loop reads CASSLLAGGLGEQFF. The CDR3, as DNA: TGTGCCAGCAGTTTACTAGCGGGGGGTCTGGGTGAGCAGTTCTTC.

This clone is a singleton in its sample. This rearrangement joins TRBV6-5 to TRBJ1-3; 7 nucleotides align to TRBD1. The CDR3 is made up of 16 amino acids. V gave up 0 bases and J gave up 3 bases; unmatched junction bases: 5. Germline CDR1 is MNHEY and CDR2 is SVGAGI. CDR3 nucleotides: TGTGCCAGCAGTTACTCTGGGACAGTTAATGGAAACACCATATATTTT. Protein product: CASSYSGTVNGNTIYF.

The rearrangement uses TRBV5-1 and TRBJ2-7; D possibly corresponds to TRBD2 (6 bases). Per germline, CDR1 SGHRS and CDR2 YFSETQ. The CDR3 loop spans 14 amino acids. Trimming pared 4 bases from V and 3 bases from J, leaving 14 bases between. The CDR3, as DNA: TGCGCCAGCAGCGTCGGGACTGCCGACTACGAGCAGTACTTC. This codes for CASSVGTADYEQYF.

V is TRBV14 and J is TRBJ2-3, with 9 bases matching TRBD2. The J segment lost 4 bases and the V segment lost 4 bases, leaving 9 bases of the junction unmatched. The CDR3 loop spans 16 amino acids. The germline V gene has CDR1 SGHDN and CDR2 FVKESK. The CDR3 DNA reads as TGTGCCAGCAGCCCCGGGACTAGCCGATCGGCAGATACGCAGTATTTT. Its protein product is CASSPGTSRSADTQYF.

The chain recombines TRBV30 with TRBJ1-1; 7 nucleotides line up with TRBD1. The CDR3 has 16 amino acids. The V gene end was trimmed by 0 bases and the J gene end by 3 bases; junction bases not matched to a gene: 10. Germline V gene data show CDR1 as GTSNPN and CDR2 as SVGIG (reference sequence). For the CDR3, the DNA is TGTGCCTGGAGTGTATATATAGGGGGCGCGGACACTGAAGCTTTCTTT. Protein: CAWSVYIGGADTEAFF.

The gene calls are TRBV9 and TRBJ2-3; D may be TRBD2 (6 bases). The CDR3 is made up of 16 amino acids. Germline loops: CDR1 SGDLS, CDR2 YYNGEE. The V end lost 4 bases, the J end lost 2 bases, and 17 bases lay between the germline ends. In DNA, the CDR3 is TGTGCCAGCAGCCCCCTCTTGACTAGTTCCACAGATACGCAGTATTTT. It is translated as CASSPLLTSSTDTQYF.

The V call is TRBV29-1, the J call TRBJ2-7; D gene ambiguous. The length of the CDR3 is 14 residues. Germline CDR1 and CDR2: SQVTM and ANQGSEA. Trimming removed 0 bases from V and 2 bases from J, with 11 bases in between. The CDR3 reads CSVEEAAGTYEQYF. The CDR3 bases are TGCAGCGTTGAAGAGGCAGCAGGAACCTACGAGCAGTACTTC.

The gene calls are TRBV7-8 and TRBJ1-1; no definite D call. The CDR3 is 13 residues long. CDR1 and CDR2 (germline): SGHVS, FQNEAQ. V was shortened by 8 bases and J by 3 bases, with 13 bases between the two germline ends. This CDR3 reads CASRRSWDTEAFF. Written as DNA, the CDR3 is TGTGCCAGCCGCCGGAGCTGGGACACTGAAGCTTTCTTT.

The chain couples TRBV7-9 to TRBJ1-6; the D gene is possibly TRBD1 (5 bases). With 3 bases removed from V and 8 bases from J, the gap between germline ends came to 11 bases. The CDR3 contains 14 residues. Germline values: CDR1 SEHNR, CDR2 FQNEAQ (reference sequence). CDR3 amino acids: CASSLGGIDSPLHF. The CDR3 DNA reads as TGTGCCAGCAGCTTGGGGGGGATCGATTCACCCCTCCACTTT.

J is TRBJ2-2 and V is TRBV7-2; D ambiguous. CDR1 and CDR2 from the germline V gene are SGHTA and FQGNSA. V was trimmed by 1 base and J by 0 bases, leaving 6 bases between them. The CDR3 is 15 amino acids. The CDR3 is CASSLGTTNTGELFF. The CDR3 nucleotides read TGTGCCAGCAGCTTAGGCACAACGAACACCGGGGAGCTGTTTTTT.

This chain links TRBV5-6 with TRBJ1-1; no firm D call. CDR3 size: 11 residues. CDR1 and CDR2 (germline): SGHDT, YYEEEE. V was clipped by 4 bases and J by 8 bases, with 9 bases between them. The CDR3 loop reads CASSEGMEAFF. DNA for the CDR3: TGTGCCAGCAGCGAGGGTATGGAAGCTTTCTTT.

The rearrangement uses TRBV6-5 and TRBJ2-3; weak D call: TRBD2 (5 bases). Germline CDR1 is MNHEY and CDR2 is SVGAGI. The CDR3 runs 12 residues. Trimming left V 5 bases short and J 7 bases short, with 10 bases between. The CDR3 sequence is CASSSREYTQYF. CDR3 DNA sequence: TGTGCCAGCAGTAGCCGGGAATATACGCAGTATTTT.

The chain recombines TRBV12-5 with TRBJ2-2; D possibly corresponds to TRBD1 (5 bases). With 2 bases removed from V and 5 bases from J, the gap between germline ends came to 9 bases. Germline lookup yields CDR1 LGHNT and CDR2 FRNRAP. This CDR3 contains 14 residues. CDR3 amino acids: CASGLYSGTGELFF. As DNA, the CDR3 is TGTGCTAGTGGTTTGTACTCAGGGACCGGGGAGCTGTTTTTT.

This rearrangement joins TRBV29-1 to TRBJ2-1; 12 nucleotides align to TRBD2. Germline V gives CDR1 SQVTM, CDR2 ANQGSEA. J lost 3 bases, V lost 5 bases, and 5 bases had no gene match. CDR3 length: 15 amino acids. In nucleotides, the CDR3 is TGCAGCGTTACAGGGACTAGCGGGCTCTACAATGAGCAGTTCTTC. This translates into CSVTGTSGLYNEQFF.

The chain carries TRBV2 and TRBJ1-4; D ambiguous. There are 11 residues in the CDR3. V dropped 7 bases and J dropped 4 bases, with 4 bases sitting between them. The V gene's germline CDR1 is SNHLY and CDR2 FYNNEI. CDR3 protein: CASTLNEKLFF. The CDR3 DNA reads TGTGCCAGCACCCTTAATGAAAAACTGTTTTTT.